Presented here are 16 T cell receptor beta chains from one specimen sequenced in a study of blood T cell repertoires in COVID-19 (TCRdb year 2020). Library prep was done by the immunoSEQ multiplex PCR assay. TCRdb retrieved this table from immuneACCESS and kept in-frame rearrangements only. Not all clones are present; in checked studies, unresolved V genes account for under half, and no reason is known for the remainder. The sample has about 270,000 clones on record, 80% to 90% of them singletons. The ten largest clones take up over 2% of the sample. Material for sequencing was PBMCs or T cells enriched from blood (not recorded which). The source is a young woman who had recovered from COVID-19.

V is TRBV5-1 and J is TRBJ1-1; D unclear. V lost 1 base to trimming and J lost 4 bases, with 23 bases between them. Germline V gene data show CDR1 as SGHRS and CDR2 as YFSETQ. CDR3 length equals 18 residues. CDR3 nucleotide sequence: TGCGCCAGCAGCTTGAGATTTCGGGATGGTCAGGTGGGCACTGAAGCTTTCTTT. It is translated as CASSLRFRDGQVGTEAFF.

The chain joins TRBV10-2 to TRBJ2-7; TRBD1 matches 11 bases. The CDR3 contains 14 residues. V dropped 4 bases and J dropped 2; count of bases not matched to a gene: 1. CDR1 is WSHSY and CDR2 is SAAADI in the germline V gene. The CDR3 coding sequence is TGCGCCAGCAGTGTGGGACAGGGGGCCTACGAGCAGTACTTC. It translates to CASSVGQGAYEQYF.

This clone was found a few times. V gene TRBV5-4 combines with J gene TRBJ1-2; D is possibly TRBD1 (6 bases). Between the trimmed V and J ends, which lost 4 bases and 2 bases, there was a span of 12 bases. This CDR3 comprises 14 residues. Germline CDR1 SGHNT, CDR2 YYREEE (reference sequence). CDR3 DNA: TGTGCCAGCAGCGGATACCAGGGGAACTATGGCTACACCTTC. This sequence encodes CASSGYQGNYGYTF.

In its sample, this clone was seen once. The V call is TRBV5-6, the J call TRBJ2-5, with D perhaps matching TRBD1 (6 bases). This CDR3 has 15 amino acids. Germline values: CDR1 SGHDT, CDR2 YYEEEE. Trimming removed 2 bases at V and 2 bases at J, with 13 bases between. The CDR3, as DNA: TGTGCCAGCAGCTTAGTTGGGACAAAACAAGAGACCCAGTACTTC. Its protein product is CASSLVGTKQETQYF.

The gene calls are TRBV2 and TRBJ2-3; weak D call: TRBD1 (6 bases). In germline, CDR1 is SNHLY, CDR2 FYNNEI. Trimming removed 5 bases at V and 1 base at J, with 13 bases between. This CDR3 is built from 15 residues. The CDR3, as DNA: TGTGCCAGCAGTAGGGGGTCTATGCGCACAGATACGCAGTATTTT. This translates into CASSRGSMRTDTQYF. The full variable domain, rest sourced from reference TRBV2 and TRBJ2-3, is EPEVTQTPSHQVTQMGQEVILRCVPISNHLYFYWYRQILGQKVEFLVSFYNNEISEKSEIFDDQFSVERPDGSNFTLKIRSTKLEDSAMYFCASSRGSMRTDTQYFGPGTRLTVL.

This rearrangement joins TRBV29-1 to TRBJ1-1; D remains ambiguous. Germline assignment: CDR1 SQVTM and CDR2 ANQGSEA. Trimming removed 2 bases from V and 3 bases from J, with 10 bases in between. The CDR3 sequence is 13 residues long. The CDR3 region is CSVEYGTHTEAFF. The CDR3, as DNA: TGCAGCGTTGAATATGGCACGCACACTGAAGCTTTCTTT.

The chain links TRBV7-3 to TRBJ2-3; 7 nucleotides align to TRBD2. Germline CDR1 reads SGHTA; CDR2 reads FQGTGA. After removal of 3 bases from V and 4 bases from J, the junction contained 7 bases not matched to a gene. The length of the CDR3 is 15 residues. As DNA, the CDR3 is TGTGCCAGCAGCTTCGATCGCGGGGGTTCAGATACGCAGTATTTT. It translates to CASSFDRGGSDTQYF.

This clone showed up just once. The rearrangement joins TRBV28 to TRBJ2-7; D may be TRBD2 (7 bases). Germline V gene lookup returns CDR1 MDHEN and CDR2 SYDVKM. Trimming cost V 11 bases and J 0 bases, with 11 bases left between them. The CDR3 extends over 12 amino acids. CDR3 residues: CALGGGSYEQYF. The DNA for the CDR3 is TGTGCCTTAGGGGGGGGCTCCTACGAGCAGTACTTC.

The chain links TRBV3-1 (or the pseudogene TRBV3-2) to TRBJ1-2; D is perhaps TRBD1 (6 bases). The V end lost 3 bases, the J end lost 2 bases, and 10 bases lay between the germline ends. Germline V gene lookup returns CDR1 LGHDT and CDR2 YNNKEL (reference sequence). This CDR3 is built from 14 residues. DNA of the CDR3: TGTGCCAGCAGCCACCGGGACAACAACTATGGCTACACCTTC. It specifies CASSHRDNNYGYTF.

This clone showed up just a few times. The chain's CDR3 is CASSALTFPHRDRGTYGYTF. CDR3 DNA sequence: TGTGCCAGCAGCGCCCTGACCTTTCCTCACCGGGACAGGGGGACCTATGGCTACACCTTC. The V call is TRBV9, the J call TRBJ1-2, with TRBD1 identical over 11 bases. V lost 3 bases to trimming and J lost 4 bases; unmatched junction nucleotides: 20. Germline CDR1 and CDR2: SGDLS and YYNGEE. This CDR3 is built from 20 residues.

The chain carries TRBV28 and TRBJ1-2; 10 nucleotides line up with TRBD1. With V trimmed by 8 bases and J by 7 bases, 4 bases remained unmatched. Germline CDR1 reads MDHEN; CDR2 reads SYDVKM. The CDR3 has 12 residues. The DNA for the CDR3 is TGTGCCAGCCACGGGACAGGGGCTGGCTACACCTTC. Encoded protein: CASHGTGAGYTF.

The chain recombines TRBV30 with TRBJ1-6; TRBD1 matches 7 bases. From germline, CDR1 is GTSNPN and CDR2 SVGIG (reference sequence). The V and J ends lost 3 bases and 9 bases, in that order; junction bases with no gene match: 8. This CDR3 has 14 residues. This CDR3 reads CAWSRGSIGSPLHF. The CDR3 coding sequence is TGTGCCTGGAGCAGGGGGTCGATAGGTTCACCCCTCCACTTT. Together with reference TRBV30 and TRBJ1-6, the CDR3 gives the full variable domain: SQTIHQWPATLVQPVGSPLSLECTVEGTSNPNLYWYRQAAGRGLQLLFYSVGIGQISSEVPQNLSASRPQDRQFILSSKKLLLSDSGFYLCAWSRGSIGSPLHFGNGTRLTVT.

V gene TRBV3-1 (or the pseudogene TRBV3-2) combines with J gene TRBJ1-2, with TRBD1 as a possible D gene (6 bases). The germline V gene encodes CDR1 LGHDT and CDR2 YNNKEL (reference sequence). CDR3 length equals 16 residues. Trimming removed 0 bases at V and 8 bases at J, with 19 bases between. The CDR3 nucleotides are TGTGCCAGCAGCCAAGATTTTGACCAGGGGTTATACGGCTACACCTTC. Protein sequence: CASSQDFDQGLYGYTF.

J is TRBJ1-2 and V is TRBV4-1; 8 bases align to TRBD1. Looked up from germline, CDR1 is MGHRA and CDR2 is YSYEKL. CDR3 size: 15 residues. Losses at the gene ends were 5 bases for V and 4 bases for J; bases not matched to a gene: 9. The DNA for the CDR3 is TGCGCCAGCAGCGATTACAGGGGGGATGGCTATGGCTACACCTTC. It encodes CASSDYRGDGYGYTF.

This chain links TRBV5-5 with TRBJ2-2; 8 positions agree with TRBD1. The germline gives CDR1 SGHKS, CDR2 YYEKEE (reference sequence). V lost 1 base, J lost 5 bases, and 10 bases stayed unmatched. The CDR3 covers 17 residues. The CDR3 DNA reads TGTGCCAGCAGCTTGACACAACAGGGGGTGAGGACCGGGGAGCTGTTTTTT. It encodes CASSLTQQGVRTGELFF. Full variable domain (missing parts from reference TRBV5-5 and TRBJ2-2): DAGVTQSPTHLIKTRGQQVTLRCSPISGHKSVSWYQQVLGQGPQFIFQYYEKEERGRGNFPDRFSARQFPNYSSELNVNALLLGDSALYLCASSLTQQGVRTGELFFGEGSRLTVL.

The table lists this clone with a count of one. This chain connects TRBV2 to TRBJ1-5; D is perhaps TRBD1 (5 bases). The germline V and J ends were trimmed by 7 bases and 5 bases, with 9 bases remaining between them. The CDR3 length is 12 residues. Germline CDR1 reads SNHLY; CDR2 reads FYNNEI. The CDR3 here is CASTTDDQPQHF. In DNA form, the CDR3 reads TGTGCCAGCACGACAGACGATCAGCCCCAGCATTTT.